This TCR beta chain emerged from a study of blood T cells in healthy people across ages. On this clonotype itself: The antigen remains undetermined.

Combining a sample-barcoded 5' primer with a J-beta primer mix, a second PCR ran for roughly 7 to 11 cycles. TCRdb used MiXCR to reprocess the 5' RACE reads, holding one entry per CDR3 protein. The sample has about 970,000 distinct CDR3 sequences; 51% are singletons. The study, taken as a whole, reports: The fall in TCR beta diversity per million T cells was roughly linear with age.

The germline V gene encodes CDR1 LGHNA and CDR2 YNFKEQ. With 0 bases removed from V and 8 bases from J, the gap between germline ends came to 13 bases. The CDR3 is 14 amino acids. The chain couples TRBV4-2 to TRBJ1-2; D remains unclear. Sequencing input: blood. This receptor was identified in a woman in her sixties in good health. The CDR3 DNA sequence: TGTGCCAGCAGCCAAGATCGGTTCGAGGAGGGCTACACCTTC. This sequence encodes CASSQDRFEEGYTF.